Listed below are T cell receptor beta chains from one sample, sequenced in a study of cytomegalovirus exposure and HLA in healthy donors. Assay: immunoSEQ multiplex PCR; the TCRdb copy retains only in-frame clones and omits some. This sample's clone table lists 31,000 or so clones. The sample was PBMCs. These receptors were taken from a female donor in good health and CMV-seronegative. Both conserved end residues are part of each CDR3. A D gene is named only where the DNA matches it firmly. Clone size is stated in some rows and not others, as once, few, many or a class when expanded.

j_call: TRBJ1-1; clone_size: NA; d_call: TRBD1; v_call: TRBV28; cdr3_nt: TGTGCCAGCAGTTCCGACAGGGTCACTGAAGCTTTCTTT; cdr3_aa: CASSSDRVTEAFF
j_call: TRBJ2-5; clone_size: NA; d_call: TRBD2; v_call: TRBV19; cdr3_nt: TGTGCCAGCTCCACTAGCGGGGGAAAAGAGACCCAGTACTTC; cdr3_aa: CASSTSGGKETQYF
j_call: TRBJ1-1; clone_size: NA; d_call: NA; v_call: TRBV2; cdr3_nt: TGTGCCAGCAACGAAGGCCTCCGAGGAAGGGCTTTCTTT; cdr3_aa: CASNEGLRGRAFF
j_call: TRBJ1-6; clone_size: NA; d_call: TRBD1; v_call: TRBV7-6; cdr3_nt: TGTGCCAGCAGCCAGGGACAGCAAAGCTCCTATAATTCACCCCTCCACTTT; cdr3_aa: CASSQGQQSSYNSPLHF
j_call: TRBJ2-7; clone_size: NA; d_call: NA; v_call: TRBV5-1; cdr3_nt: TGCGCCAGCAGCTTGCGTGCCACGGGGGAGCAGTACTTC; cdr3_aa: CASSLRATGEQYF
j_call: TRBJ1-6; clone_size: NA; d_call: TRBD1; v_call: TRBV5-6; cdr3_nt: TGCGCCAGCAGCATGGGACAGACCTATAATTCACCCCTCCACTTT; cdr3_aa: CASSMGQTYNSPLHF
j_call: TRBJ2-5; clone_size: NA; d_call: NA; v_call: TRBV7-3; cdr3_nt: TGTGCCAGCAGCTTCGGGCTAGCGGAGACCCAGTACTTC; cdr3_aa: CASSFGLAETQYF
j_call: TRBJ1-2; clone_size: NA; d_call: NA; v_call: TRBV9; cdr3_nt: TGTGCCAGCAGCACATCGGGGGGCAGGGTTCCATCTAACTATGGCTACACCTTC; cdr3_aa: CASSTSGGRVPSNYGYTF
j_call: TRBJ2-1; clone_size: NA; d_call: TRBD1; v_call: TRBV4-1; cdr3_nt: TGCGCCAGCAGCCTGGGGACAGGGGAGAATGAGCAGTTCTTC; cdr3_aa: CASSLGTGENEQFF
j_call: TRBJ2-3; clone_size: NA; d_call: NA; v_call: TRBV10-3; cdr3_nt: TGTGCCATCAGGGACAGTCGCACAGATACGCAGTATTTT; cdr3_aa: CAIRDSRTDTQYF
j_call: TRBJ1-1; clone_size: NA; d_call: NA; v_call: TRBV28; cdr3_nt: TGTGCCACCGAACAGGGATTAGGAGCTTTCTTT; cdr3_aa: CATEQGLGAFF
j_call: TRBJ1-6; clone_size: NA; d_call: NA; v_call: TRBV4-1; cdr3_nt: TGCGCCAGCAGCCTAGACAGCTATAATTCACCCCTCCACTTT; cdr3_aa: CASSLDSYNSPLHF
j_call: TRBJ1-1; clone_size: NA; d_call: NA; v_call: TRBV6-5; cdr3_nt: TGTGCCAGCAGTTCCAGGGTCGGGTTGGCTTTCTTT; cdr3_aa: CASSSRVGLAFF
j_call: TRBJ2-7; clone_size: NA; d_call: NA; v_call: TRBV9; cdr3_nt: TGTGCCAGCAGCCCCGGGGGAAGCTCCTACGAGCAGTACTTC; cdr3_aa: CASSPGGSSYEQYF
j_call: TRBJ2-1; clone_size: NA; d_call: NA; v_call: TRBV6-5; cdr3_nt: TGTGCCAGCAGTTACTCAGTAGTGTACAATGAGCAGTTCTTC; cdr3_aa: CASSYSVVYNEQFF
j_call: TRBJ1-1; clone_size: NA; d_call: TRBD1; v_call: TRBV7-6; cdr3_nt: TGTGCCAGCAGCACCTGGACAGGGGAGTGGACTGAAGCTTTCTTT; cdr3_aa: CASSTWTGEWTEAFF
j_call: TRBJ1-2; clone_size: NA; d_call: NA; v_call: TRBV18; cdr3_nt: TGTGCCAGCTCACCGGAGGGAGACTTCGGCTACACCTTC; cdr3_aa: CASSPEGDFGYTF
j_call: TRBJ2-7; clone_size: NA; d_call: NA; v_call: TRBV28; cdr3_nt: TGTGCCAGCAGTTTATGGGACAAGCAGTACTTC; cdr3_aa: CASSLWDKQYF
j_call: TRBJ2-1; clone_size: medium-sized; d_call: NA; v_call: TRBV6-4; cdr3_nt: TGTGCCAGCAGTGACGGTGAACAGGCTGCTGAGCAGTTCTTC; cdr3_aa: CASSDGEQAAEQFF
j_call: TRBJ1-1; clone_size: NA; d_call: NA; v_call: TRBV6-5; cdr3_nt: TGTGCCAGCAGTTCACAGGAAACTTACACTGAAGCTTTCTTT; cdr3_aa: CASSSQETYTEAFF
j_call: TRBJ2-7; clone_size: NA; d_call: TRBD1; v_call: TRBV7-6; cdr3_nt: TGTGCCAGCAGCTCCAGACAGGGTGCCTACGAGCAGTACTTC; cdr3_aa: CASSSRQGAYEQYF
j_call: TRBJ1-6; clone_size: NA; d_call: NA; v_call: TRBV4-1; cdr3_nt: TGCGCCAGCAGCCAGTCGGACAGTCCGAGCTCCTATAATTCACCCCTCCACTTT; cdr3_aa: CASSQSDSPSSYNSPLHF
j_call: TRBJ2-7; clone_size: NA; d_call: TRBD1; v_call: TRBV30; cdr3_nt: TGTGCCTGGGGGACAGCCTACGAGCAGTACTTC; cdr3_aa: CAWGTAYEQYF
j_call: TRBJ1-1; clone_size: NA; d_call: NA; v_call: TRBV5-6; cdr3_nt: TGTGCCAGCAGCTCCTTCGGGACATCGAACACTGAAGCTTTCTTT; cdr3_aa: CASSSFGTSNTEAFF
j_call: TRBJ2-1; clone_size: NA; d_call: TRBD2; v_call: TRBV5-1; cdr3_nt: TGCGCCAGCAGCTTACCGGGACTAAACAATGAGCAGTTCTTC; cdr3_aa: CASSLPGLNNEQFF
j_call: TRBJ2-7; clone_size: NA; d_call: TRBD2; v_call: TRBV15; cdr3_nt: TGTGCCACCAGCAGAGTTCGCGGGGGGAACTCCTACGAGCAGTACTTC; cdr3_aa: CATSRVRGGNSYEQYF
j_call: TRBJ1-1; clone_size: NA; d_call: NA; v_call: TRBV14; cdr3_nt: TGTGCCAGCAGCCCAACCCCTTCAGGAATCACTGAAGCTTTCTTT; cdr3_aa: CASSPTPSGITEAFF
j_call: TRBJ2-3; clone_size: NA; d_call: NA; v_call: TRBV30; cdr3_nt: TGTGCCTGGGGGGACATGCCAATTAACACAGATACGCAGTATTTT; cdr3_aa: CAWGDMPINTDTQYF
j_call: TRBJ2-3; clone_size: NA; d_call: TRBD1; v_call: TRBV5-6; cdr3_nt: TGTGCCAGCAGCTTGGTTCAGGGGGGCACAGATACGCAGTATTTT; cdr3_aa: CASSLVQGGTDTQYF
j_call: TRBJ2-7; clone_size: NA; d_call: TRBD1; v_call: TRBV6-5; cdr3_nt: TGTGCCAGCAGTTACTTGGGACAGGGTCCCCCCTACGAGCAGTACTTC; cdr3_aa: CASSYLGQGPPYEQYF
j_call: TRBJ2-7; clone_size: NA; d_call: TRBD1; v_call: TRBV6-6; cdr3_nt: TGTGCCAGCAGTAGCCCGACAGGGACCTCCTACGAGCAGTACTTC; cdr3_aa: CASSSPTGTSYEQYF